This T cell receptor (beta chain) was sequenced in a study of cytomegalovirus exposure and HLA in healthy donors (dated by TCRdb to between 2016 and 2019). Context from the whole study: An earlier analysis of roughly 570 of the donors reported roughly 300 Gb of sequence data and 95 million to 120 million unique TCR beta sequences obtained from 180 million or so T cells. Across some 400 genotyped donors of the cohort, an average of about 250,000 unique TCR beta nucleotide sequences per donor were sequenced, and roughly a sixth of those sequences were non-productive. Both class I and class II loci were covered by HLA typing, at four-digit resolution. The later analysis used no new phenotypic data to find candidate immune exposures, relying instead on TCR beta sequences and their occurrence across donors. In an earlier analysis of 587 of the donors, high-throughput TCR beta sequencing was used to judge whether each TCR beta V gene segment behaved as functional or pseudogenic. About five DR-DQ haplotypes were treated as single units for association and clustering because of strong linkage in the cohort. All discovery cohort repertoires had been generated using a single sequencing platform. The aim of the study was to test whether cataloging public T cell receptors could identify signatures of past pathogen exposure. Among the roughly 430 genotyped donors, about 85% belonged to the genetic ancestry cluster associated with self-reported Caucasian donors. The number of typed donors differed by locus: roughly 620-640 for A, B, C, DRB1 and DQB1; 500 to 550 for DQA1; about 600 for DPA1; and some 430 for DPB1. To predict cytomegalovirus infection status, the study combined high-throughput TCR immunosequencing, statistical association of individual TCRs with disease status, and machine learning. Roughly 300 gigabases of sequencing data and around 88 million unique TCR sequences made up an early release that covered several hundred HLA-typed donors. Using immunosequencing, the study profiled T cell repertoires from about 610 subjects and related those repertoires to cytomegalovirus serostatus. Genome-wide SNP genotypes for about 55% of the 666 donors were used in a later genetic analysis, which treated that subset as a discovery cohort. Donor age, sex, ethnicity and CMV serostatus were collected together with the repertoire data. A separate validation cohort of roughly 130 different subjects was used in addition to the 666-subject first cohort. In a later analysis, previously published TCR beta repertoires from fewer than 750 donors were re-analyzed and high-resolution HLA genotyping was added so that TCR occurrence patterns could be studied. The investigation overall reported the following: The earlier analysis of fewer than 750 of the donors excluded over 15 rarely observed V segments, including chromosome 9 orphons, because counts were too low. A further reported finding was that TCR beta sequences accurately predicted the HLA-A and HLA-B alleles for most subjects in the first cohort. In a later analysis, HLA-associated TCR beta chains showed more clonal expansion and lower generation probabilities than non-associated chains that were equally common. A later analysis associated around 16,000 TCR beta sequences with specific HLA alleles at a false discovery rate of 0.05. In a later analysis, TCR association rates were found to vary across HLA loci, with the most associated TCRs seen for DRB1 alleles and the fewest for HLA-C alleles. The classifier was reported to diagnose cytomegalovirus status with high specificity and sensitivity in both the original and validation cohorts. An association between a missense DCLRE1C variant and V-gene and J-gene trimming of TCR beta chains was found in a later genetic analysis and replicated in an independent cohort. While some public TCRs were present in many individuals, most TCR sequences turned up only very rarely across donors. Presence/absence analyses assumed roughly uniform sequencing depth across donors, an assumption that may not hold. In vitro tests confirmed that a few of the cytomegalovirus-associated TCR beta chains recognize cytomegalovirus antigens. HLA typing was unavailable for some donors at each locus, so association tests used only the typed subset. According to a later genetic analysis, donors in an Asian-associated ancestry cluster had fewer N-insertions in productive TCRs than the approximately 610-donor mean. An earlier analysis of approximately 600 of the donors showed that most TCR beta V segments appeared in productive rearrangements either about 90% or about 30% of the time, which broadly matched IMGT annotations. In a later analysis, several top co-occurrence clusters were reported to appear linked to parvovirus B19, influenza, CMV and Epstein-Barr virus. When HLA alleles, especially DR and DQ, strongly co-occurred, TCR associations were difficult to assign to individual alleles. A later analysis found that most CMV-associated TCR beta chains appeared HLA-restricted, with HLA associations seemingly driven largely by CMV exposure. Because the 87-base-pair reads could not distinguish some IMGT-functional V segments, including TRBV6-2 and TRBV6-3, those segments were excluded. CMV serostatus was the only immune exposure information available for the cohort. The authors suggested that the approach could potentially be generalized to other disease states and immunological phenotypes. Correlated functional status among segregating V segments might be attributable to linkage disequilibrium, but an unknown experimental factor could not be ruled out. A group of highly shared sequence variants was considered likely to be a technical artifact of the sequencing pipeline. A total of fewer than 200 TCR beta chains were listed by the study as associated with cytomegalovirus. Only TCR beta chains were sequenced in this cohort, and the absence of alpha or paired-chain data limited detectable features.

Deletion took 8 bases off V and 5 bases off J, with a span of 19 bases between the germline ends. The CDR3, from cysteine to phenylalanine, totals 15 residues. Solely the CDR3 DNA is kept, with 45 bases framed from the first base. CDR1 MNHNS and CDR2 SASEGT are derived from the germline V gene. Library prep was done by the immunoSEQ multiplex PCR assay. For the multiplex PCR, a mixture combining 60 forward primers for TCR Vbeta segments and 13 reverse primers for TCR Jbeta segments was used. The CDR3 region of rearranged TCR beta genes was amplified from genomic DNA by a multiplex PCR assay. Amplified TCR beta libraries were sequenced as 87-base-pair reads on the Illumina HiSeq System. The authors processed their data as follows. A later analysis tallied tens of millions of unique TCR beta chains across the 666 repertoires, and about 10 million of those chains were shared by two or more donors. To remove PCR and sequencing errors, raw reads were error-corrected and collapsed into unique sequences using a nearest-neighbor algorithm that merged closely related sequences. CDR3 sequences were aligned to IMGT reference sequences to assign V, D and J gene segments. For a sequence to be retained, a match of at least six nucleotides to both a V gene segment and a J gene segment was required. A rearrangement was called productive if the CDR3 had no stop codons and remained in frame with V and J, and every other rearrangement was called non-productive. Following IMGT convention, CDR3 was defined as the stretch from the second conserved V-encoded cysteine up to the conserved J-encoded phenylalanine. The earlier analysis of about 610 of the donors excluded sequences that lacked an unambiguous match to a single V gene segment. An earlier analysis of 587 of the donors called V segments functional above 56.7% productive rearrangements and segregating when the between-donor standard deviation exceeded 5%. To diagnose cytomegalovirus status from the catalog of TCR beta chain sequences, a statistical classification framework was built. V and J gene assignment, in a later analysis, came from comparing TCR nucleotide sequences with IMGT/GENE-DB human TR gene sequences. Using the TCRdist pipeline, a later analysis assigned CDR3 sequences along with most-parsimonious VDJ recombination scenarios. In a later analysis, every TCR beta chain was defined by the combination of its CDR3 amino acid sequence and its V-gene family, and reads without a unique V-gene family were dropped. In a later analysis, 500 to 650 highly shared, low-generation-probability nucleotide sequences were removed to address suspected cross-contamination and a sequencing artifact. A later analysis calculated a clonal expansion index for each public chain from normalized within-repertoire ranks of inferred template counts. In a later analysis, generation probabilities were computed with a VDJ recombination model fitted to out-of-frame rearrangements, and the resulting probabilities were checked against IGoR. Hypergeometric tests were used in a later analysis to score TCR-TCR, TCR-HLA and TCR-CMV co-occurrence, with a repertoire-size bias correction applied to the TCR pairs. To estimate false discovery rates, a later analysis permuted the HLA or CMV assignments 20 times. In a later analysis, co-occurring TCRs were grouped using DBSCAN, with TCRdist sequence similarity added in when clustering inside HLA-allele-positive subsets. Repertoires with fewer than 30,000 or more than 120,000 public chains, plus five repertoires with anomalous nucleotide sharing, were excluded from co-occurrence clustering. The clones in this table, taken by TCRdb from immuneACCESS, are in-frame only. Not every clone is retained; where verified, under half of the shortfall comes from an unresolved V gene, and the cause of the rest is unknown. D and trimming come from the DNA, and the V and J calls and clone size come from that table. In all, the sample holds some 140,000 clones, and 60% to 85% of those were seen once. The leading ten clones occupy approximately 3.1% of the sample.

Notes on this clone: What antigen it recognizes has not been identified. No much larger clonotype is one base removed from it; base qualities were not supplied.

In total, roughly 710 healthy bone marrow donors made up the cohort. At the time of sampling, every cohort member was nominally healthy, though immune exposures that went unrecorded were likely present. The donor was CMV seronegative and belonged to the group of under 400 seronegative cohort members. A peripheral blood sample was collected from each donor, and TCR beta sequencing was performed on peripheral blood mononuclear cells. Genomic DNA was extracted from the blood cell samples with the Qiagen DNeasy Blood Extraction Kit. Sequencing input: PBMCs. The V and J segments used are TRBV6-1 and TRBJ2-1, with the D gene too uncertain to name. This TCR came from a young man in good health and CMV-seronegative. In nucleotide form, the sequence is TGTGCCAGCCCTCCCGGGTGGCAGTTCAACAATGAGCAGTTCTTC. Its protein is CASPPGWQFNNEQFF.